These T cell receptor beta chains were read from a single sample in a study of blood T cell repertoires in COVID-19. TCRdb keeps only in-frame clones here, not all; method: immunoSEQ multiplex PCR. This sample yields about 210,000 clones, of which approximately 83% are seen a single time; around 2.3% belongs to the top ten. Sequencing was carried out using peripheral blood. The receptors shown here come from a woman between 40 and 55 years old with active or convalescent COVID-19. CDR3s include the opening cysteine and the closing phenylalanine or tryptophan. Fields, in order: D gene, J gene, V gene, clone size, CDR3 DNA, CDR3 protein. The D gene is left open where the match is weak. Expanded clones are given a class, and other clones once, few, many or no size at all.

- TRBJ2-1 TRBV11-3 few TGTGCCAGCAGCTTCATAGCAATTGGTGAGCAGTTCTTC CASSFIAIGEQFF
TRBD2 TRBJ2-7 TRBV7-3 once TGTGCCAGCAGCCCCTCAGGGCGGGAGGCCTACGAGCAGTACTTC CASSPSGREAYEQYF
TRBD1 TRBJ2-7 TRBV27 - TGTGCCAGCAGAAACAGGGGCAACGAGCAGTACTTC CASRNRGNEQYF
- TRBJ2-5 TRBV9 - TGTGCCAGCAGCGCTGGGGGCAGGGTACAAGAGACCCAGTACTTC CASSAGGRVQETQYF
- TRBJ1-2 TRBV5-6 - TGTGCCAGCAGCTTGGCTTCTGGGCGGAGGCTCTATGGCTACACCTTC CASSLASGRRLYGYTF
TRBD2 TRBJ2-7 TRBV29-1 once TGCAGCGTTGAAGAGACTAGCGACTCCTACGAGCAGTACTTC CSVEETSDSYEQYF
- TRBJ2-5 TRBV18 - TGTGCCAGCTCACCCAACGCGTATGATAGCGAAGAGACCCAGTACTTC CASSPNAYDSEETQYF
TRBD2 TRBJ2-5 TRBV23-1 - TGCGCCAGCAGTCACCGTCGGACTAGAGGGGAGACCCAGTACTTC CASSHRRTRGETQYF
- TRBJ1-5 TRBV7-2 - TGTGCCAGCAGCTTAGAGTCAGGGAGCAATCAGCCCCAGCATTTT CASSLESGSNQPQHF
TRBD1 TRBJ1-2 TRBV4-1 - TGCGCCAGCAGCCACGGGACAGGGGACTATGGCTACACCTTC CASSHGTGDYGYTF
TRBD1 TRBJ2-7 TRBV2 - TGTGCCAGCACGTCCGGGACAGGGGCCTACGAGCAGTACTTC CASTSGTGAYEQYF
- TRBJ1-2 TRBV7-9 few TGTGCCAGCAGCTTAGCATCCGCAGGGGATGGCTACACCTTC CASSLASAGDGYTF
TRBD1 TRBJ1-1 TRBV7-9 - TGTGCCAGCAGCTTCGGGACAGCGAACACTGAAGCTTTCTTT CASSFGTANTEAFF
TRBD1 TRBJ1-1 TRBV19 - TGTGCCAGTAGTATTGGTAACAGGGGGCTAGGGGCTTTCTTT CASSIGNRGLGAFF
- TRBJ1-1 TRBV12-2 once TGTGCAAGTCGCCCCCGACAGGGGGCTAGGGGATCGAACACTGAAGCTTTCTTT CASRPRQGARGSNTEAFF
- TRBJ1-4 TRBV5-4 - TGTGCCAGCAGCTTGTGGCAGAGCGATGAAAAACTGTTTTTT CASSLWQSDEKLFF
- TRBJ1-2 TRBV19 - TGTGCCAGTACTCTGAGGGGACTGACCTATGGCTACACCTTC CASTLRGLTYGYTF
- TRBJ1-5 TRBV28 - TGTGCCAGCAGTTTAAGCGCAGGGAGGGGTAGCAATCAGCCCCAGCATTTT CASSLSAGRGSNQPQHF
TRBD1 TRBJ1-6 TRBV9 - TGTGCCAGCAGAAGGGCAGGGGGCAGCAATTCACCCCTCCACTTT CASRRAGGSNSPLHF
- TRBJ1-5 TRBV27 - TGTGCCAGCAGTCAACATAGCAATCAGCCCCAGCATTTT CASSQHSNQPQHF
TRBD1 TRBJ2-5 TRBV10-3 few TGTGCCATCAGTGAACCCGGACAGGCCAAAGAGACCCAGTACTTC CAISEPGQAKETQYF
- TRBJ1-1 TRBV7-9 - TGTGCCAGCACCTCAAGCGGTCTGGGGAGGGGCACTGAAGCTTTCTTT CASTSSGLGRGTEAFF
- TRBJ1-1 TRBV11-3 - TGTGCCAGCAGCTTGGAGTACACTGAAGCTTTCTTT CASSLEYTEAFF
TRBD2 TRBJ2-7 TRBV18 - TGTGCCAGCTCACCACTCGAGCTCCGGGAGGGCCGCGACGAGCAGTACTTC CASSPLELREGRDEQYF
TRBD1 TRBJ1-2 TRBV19 - TGTGCCAGTTGTTCCCGGGACAGGGGATATTGCGGCTACACCTTC CASCSRDRGYCGYTF
- TRBJ2-2 TRBV6-6 - TGTGCCAGCAGTGGTCGGTCGGCCGGGGAGCTGTTTTTT CASSGRSAGELFF
- TRBJ1-1 TRBV19 - TGTGCCAGTTATTACGGGGGAAGGAGCACTGAAGCTTTCTTT CASYYGGRSTEAFF
- TRBJ1-2 TRBV19 once TGTGCCAGTAGTATCCCGGACACCTATGGCTACACCTTC CASSIPDTYGYTF
- TRBJ1-1 TRBV7-6 - TGTGCCAGCAGCTTAGCAAGGGACTCGAACACTGAAGCTTTCTTT CASSLARDSNTEAFF
TRBD1 TRBJ2-7 TRBV5-5 - TGTGCCAGCAGCTTAGGACAGGGGTACTCCTACGAGCAGTACTTC CASSLGQGYSYEQYF
TRBD1 TRBJ1-3 TRBV3-1/TRBV3-2 once TGTGCCAGCAGCCAAGAGGATACAGGGGAACGTCGGAGAAACACCATATATTTT CASSQEDTGERRRNTIYF
TRBD1 TRBJ1-3 TRBV6-5 - TGTGCCAGCAGTTACAAAGGGGGCCCTGGAAACACCATATATTTT CASSYKGGPGNTIYF
- TRBJ1-2 TRBV4-2 - TGTGCCAGCAGCCAAGAGTCCGAGGGGGACTATGGCTACACCTTC CASSQESEGDYGYTF
- TRBJ1-5 TRBV9 few TGTGCCAGCAGCGGGGGCAGCAGCAATCAGCCCCAGCATTTT CASSGGSSNQPQHF
- TRBJ1-2 TRBV6-2/TRBV6-3 - TGTGCCAGCAGTGACGCTCCGGGTCTCTATGGCTACACCTTC CASSDAPGLYGYTF
TRBD1 TRBJ1-2 TRBV2 - TGTGCCAGCAGCCAAAGACAGGGTAGCGGCTATGGCTACACCTTC CASSQRQGSGYGYTF
TRBD1 TRBJ2-7 TRBV7-9 many TGTGCCAGCAGCTCCCGGACAGGGGACGAGCAGTACTTC CASSSRTGDEQYF
- TRBJ2-2 TRBV4-3 once TGCGCCAGCAGCCAAGGGACAGCTTATTTGACCGGGGAGCTGTTTTTT CASSQGTAYLTGELFF
- TRBJ1-5 TRBV4-2 - TGTGCCAGCAGCCAAGGTTGGTACAGGGAGTATCAGCCCCAGCATTTT CASSQGWYREYQPQHF
TRBD1 TRBJ2-2 TRBV25-1 - TGTGCCAGCAGTGAGTGGACAGGGGCCACCGGGGAGCTGTTTTTT CASSEWTGATGELFF
TRBD2 TRBJ2-3 TRBV2 - TGTGCCAGCAGTGAATTAGCGGGAGGGACAGATACGCAGTATTTT CASSELAGGTDTQYF
- TRBJ1-1 TRBV5-8 once TGTGCCAGCAGCTTGACAGGCTACCAAATGAACACTGAAGCTTTCTTT CASSLTGYQMNTEAFF
- TRBJ1-4 TRBV5-1 - TGCGCCAGCAGCCCCTCGTCGGTTAATGAAAAACTGTTTTTT CASSPSSVNEKLFF
- TRBJ2-2 TRBV29-1 - TGCAGCGCCGCCCGGGACACGAGGAACACCGGGGAGCTGTTTTTT CSAARDTRNTGELFF
- TRBJ1-5 TRBV27 few TGTGCCAGCAGGGCGGGGGGCGCCGGGCAGCCCCAGCATTTT CASRAGGAGQPQHF
- TRBJ1-3 TRBV7-2 - TGTGCCAGCAGCTTATATCAGGGTGCTTTATCTGGAAACACCATATATTTT CASSLYQGALSGNTIYF
- TRBJ2-3 TRBV19 - TGTGCCAGTAGGGAATGGGGGGGCGATGATACGCAGTATTTT CASREWGGDDTQYF
- TRBJ2-5 TRBV30 once TGTGCCTGGAGTGTCGGAGCAGGGGTCAAGTGGACCCAGTACTTC CAWSVGAGVKWTQYF